These T cell receptor beta chains were read from a single sample in a study of Ad26.COV2.S vaccination and SARS-CoV-2 variants. Using immunoSEQ multiplex PCR, the repertoire was profiled, and TCRdb retains in-frame clones only, with some absent. The repertoire holds 330,000 or so clones, roughly 88% seen once, with around 5.5% in the top ten. The sequences come from peripheral blood, collected in a trial of Ad26.COV2.S vaccine versus placebo. Every receptor here comes from a person between 18 and 65 years old who received the Ad26.COV2.S COVID-19 vaccine or a placebo. Each CDR3 is given with its conserved first and last residue. A D gene is named only where the DNA matches it firmly.

d_gene	j_gene	v_gene	CDR3aa	CDR3nt
-	TRBJ1-5	TRBV7-9	CASSLVGLGDQPQHF	TGTGCCAGCAGCTTAGTGGGTCTAGGGGATCAGCCCCAGCATTTT
-	TRBJ2-3	TRBV2	CASSGLAFDTQYF	TGTGCCAGCAGTGGGCTGGCGTTTGATACGCAGTATTTT
TRBD2	TRBJ2-5	TRBV2	CASSETSGAETQYF	TGTGCCAGCAGTGAAACTAGCGGGGCGGAGACCCAGTACTTC
TRBD1	TRBJ1-2	TRBV4-1	CASSDRDSYYGYTF	TGCGCCAGCAGCGACCGGGACAGCTACTATGGCTACACCTTC
TRBD1	TRBJ1-3	TRBV5-1	CASSPGTASGNTIYF	TGCGCCAGCAGCCCGGGGACAGCCTCTGGAAACACCATATATTTT
TRBD1	TRBJ1-1	TRBV9	CASSSWTGRTEAFF	TGTGCCAGCAGCTCCTGGACAGGGCGAACCGAAGCTTTCTTT
-	TRBJ1-3	TRBV11-3	CASRKSPVQGNTIYF	TGTGCCAGCAGAAAAAGCCCCGTACAGGGAAACACCATATATTTT
-	TRBJ1-2	TRBV7-9	CASSWENYGYTF	TGTGCCAGCAGCTGGGAAAACTATGGCTACACCTTC
TRBD1	TRBJ1-1	TRBV3-1/TRBV3-2	CASSQGGGQGLETFF	TGTGCCAGCAGCCAAGGAGGGGGACAGGGACTTGAAACTTTCTTT
-	TRBJ2-5	TRBV2	CASSPLMDSKETQYF	TGTGCCAGCAGTCCGCTCATGGACAGTAAAGAGACCCAGTACTTC